The sequence of this T cell receptor (beta chain) was determined in a study of blood T cells in healthy people across ages. Study in general: Template switching picked up about one barcoded beta molecule for each two T cells.

Germline lookup yields CDR1 SEHNR and CDR2 FQNEAQ (reference sequence). This CDR3 comprises 15 residues. Trimming left V 3 bases short and J 6 bases short, with 17 bases between. Individuals who donated were healthy Caucasians from Russia aged 6 to 90. Total RNA extraction produced at least 6 micrograms (per sample) for the study. Next came a second PCR, run for about 6 to 12 cycles, which used a sample-barcoded 5' primer along with a J-beta primer mix. TCRdb reanalysed the 5' RACE reads using MiXCR and keeps one entry per CDR3 protein. The table has approximately 790,000 distinct CDR3 sequences, under 80% seen once; the top ten hold 25% to 35%. This clonotype was counted only a few times.

The source material was blood. This chain links TRBV7-9 with TRBJ1-1; perhaps TRBD1 as D (6 bases). The sequence derives from a man aged 25-40 years in good health. CDR3 nucleotides: TGTGCCAGCAGCTTGTCAGGGGCCTCCAAGGCTGAAGCTTTCTTT. Translated, it gives CASSLSGASKAEAFF.